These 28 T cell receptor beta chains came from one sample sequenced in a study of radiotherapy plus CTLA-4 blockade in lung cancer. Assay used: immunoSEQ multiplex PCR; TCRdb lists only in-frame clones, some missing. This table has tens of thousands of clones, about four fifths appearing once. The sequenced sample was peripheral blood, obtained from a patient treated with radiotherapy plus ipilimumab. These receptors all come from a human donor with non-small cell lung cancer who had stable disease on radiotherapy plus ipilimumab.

The CDR3 here is CASSSGLAGGKNEQFF. DNA for the CDR3: TGCGCCAGCAGCTCGGGACTAGCGGGAGGCAAAAATGAGCAGTTCTTC. The chain carries TRBV5-1 and TRBJ2-1, with 15 bases fitting TRBD2. The J segment lost 7 bases and the V segment lost 3 bases, leaving 5 bases of the junction unmatched. CDR3 length equals 16 residues. Germline loops: CDR1 SGHRS, CDR2 YFSETQ.

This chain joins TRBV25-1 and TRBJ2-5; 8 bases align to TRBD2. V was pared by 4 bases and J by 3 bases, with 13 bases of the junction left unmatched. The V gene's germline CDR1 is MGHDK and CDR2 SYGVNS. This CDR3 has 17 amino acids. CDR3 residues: CASSVRSGLAAKETQYF. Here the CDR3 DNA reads TGTGCCAGCAGTGTCAGATCCGGACTAGCCGCCAAAGAGACCCAGTACTTC.

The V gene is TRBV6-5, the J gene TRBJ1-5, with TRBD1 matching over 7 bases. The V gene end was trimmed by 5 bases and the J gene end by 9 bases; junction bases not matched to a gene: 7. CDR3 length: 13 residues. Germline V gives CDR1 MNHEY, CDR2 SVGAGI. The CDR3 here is CASSPTRGGPQHF. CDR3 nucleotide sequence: TGTGCCAGCAGTCCGACCAGGGGGGGGCCCCAGCATTTT.

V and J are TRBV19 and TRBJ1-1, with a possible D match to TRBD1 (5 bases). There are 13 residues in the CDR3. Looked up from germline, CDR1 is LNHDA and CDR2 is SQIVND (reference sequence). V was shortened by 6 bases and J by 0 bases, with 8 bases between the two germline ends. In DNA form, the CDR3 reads TGTGCCAGTAGGGACACCATGAACACTGAAGCTTTCTTT. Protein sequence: CASRDTMNTEAFF.

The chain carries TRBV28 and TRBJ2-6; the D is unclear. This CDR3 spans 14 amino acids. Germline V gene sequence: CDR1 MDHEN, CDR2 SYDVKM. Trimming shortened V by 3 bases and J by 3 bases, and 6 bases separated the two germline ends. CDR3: CASSFRLGANVLTF. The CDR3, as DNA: TGTGCCAGCAGTTTCCGGCTTGGGGCCAACGTCCTGACTTTC. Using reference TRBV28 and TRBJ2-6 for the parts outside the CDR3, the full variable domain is DVKVTQSSRYLVKRTGEKVFLECVQDMDHENMFWYRQDPGLGLRLIYFSYDVKMKEKGDIPEGYSVSREKKERFSLILESASTNQTSMYLCASSFRLGANVLTFGAGSRLTVL.

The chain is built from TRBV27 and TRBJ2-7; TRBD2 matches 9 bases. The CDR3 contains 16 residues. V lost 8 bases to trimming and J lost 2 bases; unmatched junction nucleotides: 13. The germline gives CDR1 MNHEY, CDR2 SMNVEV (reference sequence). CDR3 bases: TGTGCCAGCTCCCCAGTTTCAGGGACTAGCACCTACGAGCAGTACTTC. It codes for CASSPVSGTSTYEQYF.

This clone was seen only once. The CDR3 protein is CATSRDKTSGGSGVGEQYF. CDR3 DNA sequence: TGTGCCACCAGCAGAGATAAAACTAGCGGGGGCTCAGGAGTTGGCGAGCAGTACTTC. The chain combines TRBV15 with TRBJ2-7, with 11 positions matching TRBD2. The CDR3 loop spans 19 amino acids. From germline, CDR1 is LNHNV and CDR2 YYDKDF (reference sequence). V trimming: 0 bases; J trimming: 6 bases; junction bases outside the gene matches: 16.

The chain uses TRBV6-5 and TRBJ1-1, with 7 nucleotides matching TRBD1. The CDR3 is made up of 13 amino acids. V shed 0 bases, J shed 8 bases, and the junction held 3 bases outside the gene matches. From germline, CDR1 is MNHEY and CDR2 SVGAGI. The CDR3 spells CASSYSTGQEAFF. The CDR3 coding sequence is TGTGCCAGCAGTTACTCTACGGGACAGGAAGCTTTCTTT.

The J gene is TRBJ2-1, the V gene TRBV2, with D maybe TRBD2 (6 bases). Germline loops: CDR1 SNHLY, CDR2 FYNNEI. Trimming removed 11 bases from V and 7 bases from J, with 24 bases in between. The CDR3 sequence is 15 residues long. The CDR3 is CAGKGRGGAGNEQFF. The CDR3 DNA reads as TGTGCCGGCAAAGGGCGAGGTGGGGCGGGGAATGAGCAGTTCTTC.

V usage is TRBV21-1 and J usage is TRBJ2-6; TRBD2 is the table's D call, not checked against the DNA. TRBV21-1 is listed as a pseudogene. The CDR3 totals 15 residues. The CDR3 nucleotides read TGTGCCAGCAGCACGGAGGGGAGGGGGGCCAACGTCCTGACTTTC. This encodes CASSTEGRGANVLTF.

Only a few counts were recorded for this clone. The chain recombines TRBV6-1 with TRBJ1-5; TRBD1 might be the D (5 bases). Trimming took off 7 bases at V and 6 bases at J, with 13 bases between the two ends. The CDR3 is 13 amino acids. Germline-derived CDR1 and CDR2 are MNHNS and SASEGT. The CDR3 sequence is CASTSGGSQPQHF. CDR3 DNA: TGTGCCAGCACCTCCGGGGGGAGTCAGCCCCAGCATTTT.

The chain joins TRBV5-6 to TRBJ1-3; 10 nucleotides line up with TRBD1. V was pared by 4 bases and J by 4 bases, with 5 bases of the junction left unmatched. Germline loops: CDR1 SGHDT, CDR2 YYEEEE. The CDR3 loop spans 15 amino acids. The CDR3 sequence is CASSPDRGLGNTIYF. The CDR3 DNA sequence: TGTGCCAGCAGCCCAGACAGGGGGCTCGGAAACACCATATATTTT.

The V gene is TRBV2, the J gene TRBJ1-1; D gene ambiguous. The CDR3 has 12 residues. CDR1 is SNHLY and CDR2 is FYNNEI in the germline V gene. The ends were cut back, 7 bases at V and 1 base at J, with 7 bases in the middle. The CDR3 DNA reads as TGTGCCAGCAAGGAGGGGAACACTGAAGCTTTCTTT. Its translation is CASKEGNTEAFF.

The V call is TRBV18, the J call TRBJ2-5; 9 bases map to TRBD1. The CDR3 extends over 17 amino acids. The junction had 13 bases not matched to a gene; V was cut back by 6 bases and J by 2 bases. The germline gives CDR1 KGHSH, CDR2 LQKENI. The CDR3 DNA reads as TGTGCCAGCTCGTACTTTGCTTCGACAGGGGGTCAAGAGACCCAGTACTTC. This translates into CASSYFASTGGQETQYF.

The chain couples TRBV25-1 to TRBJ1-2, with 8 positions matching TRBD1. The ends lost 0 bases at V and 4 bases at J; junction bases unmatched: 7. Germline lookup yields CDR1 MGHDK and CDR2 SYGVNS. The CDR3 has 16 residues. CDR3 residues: CASSEYTGGDIYGYTF. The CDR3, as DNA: TGTGCCAGCAGTGAATATACAGGGGGGGACATCTATGGCTACACCTTC.

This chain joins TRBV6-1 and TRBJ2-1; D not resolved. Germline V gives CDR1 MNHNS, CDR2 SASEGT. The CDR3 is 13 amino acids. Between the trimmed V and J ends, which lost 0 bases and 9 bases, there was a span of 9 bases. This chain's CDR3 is CASSEALWGEQFF. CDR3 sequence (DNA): TGTGCCAGCAGTGAAGCGCTATGGGGTGAGCAGTTCTTC.

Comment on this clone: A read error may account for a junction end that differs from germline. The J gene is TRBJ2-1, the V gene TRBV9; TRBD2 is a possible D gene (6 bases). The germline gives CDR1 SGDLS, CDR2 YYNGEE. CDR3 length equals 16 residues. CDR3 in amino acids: CASSVGSSGLANAQFF. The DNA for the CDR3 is TGTGCCAGCAGCGTAGGGAGTAGCGGCTTAGCCAATGCGCAGTTCTTC. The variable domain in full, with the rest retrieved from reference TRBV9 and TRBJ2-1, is DSGVTQTPKHLITATGQRVTLRCSPRSGDLSVYWYQQSLDQGLQFLIQYYNGEERAKGNILERFSAQQFPDLHSELNLSSLELGDSALYFCASSVGSSGLANAQFFGPGTRLTVL.

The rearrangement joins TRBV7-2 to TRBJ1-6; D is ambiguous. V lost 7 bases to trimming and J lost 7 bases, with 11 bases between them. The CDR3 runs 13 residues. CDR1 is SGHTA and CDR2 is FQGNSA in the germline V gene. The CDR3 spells CASTYYGNSPLHF. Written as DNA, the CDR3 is TGTGCCAGCACCTATTACGGGAATTCACCCCTCCACTTT.

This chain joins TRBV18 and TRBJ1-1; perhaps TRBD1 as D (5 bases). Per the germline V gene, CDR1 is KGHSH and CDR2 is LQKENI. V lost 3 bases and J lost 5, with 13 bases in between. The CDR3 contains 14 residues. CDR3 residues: CASSPGRVGTEAFF. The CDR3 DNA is TGTGCCAGCTCACCGGGCAGGGTTGGTACTGAAGCTTTCTTT.

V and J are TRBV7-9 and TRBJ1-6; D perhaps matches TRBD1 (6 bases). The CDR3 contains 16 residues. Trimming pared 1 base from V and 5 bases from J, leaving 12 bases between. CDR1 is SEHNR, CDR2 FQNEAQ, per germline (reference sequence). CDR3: CASSLGGQRNNSPLHF. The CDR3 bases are TGTGCCAGCAGCTTAGGAGGACAGAGGAATAATTCACCCCTCCACTTT.

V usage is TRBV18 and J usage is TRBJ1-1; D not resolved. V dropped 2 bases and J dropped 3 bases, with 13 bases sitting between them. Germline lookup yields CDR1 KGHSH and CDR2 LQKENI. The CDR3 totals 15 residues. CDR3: CASSPSSRPDTEAFF. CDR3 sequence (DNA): TGTGCCAGCTCACCAAGCTCACGACCGGACACTGAAGCTTTCTTT. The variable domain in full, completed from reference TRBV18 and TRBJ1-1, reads NAGVMQNPRHLVRRRGQEARLRCSPMKGHSHVYWYRQLPEEGLKFMVYLQKENIIDESGMPKERFSAEFPKEGPSILRIQQVVRGDSAAYFCASSPSSRPDTEAFFGQGTRLTVV.

CDR3 sequence reads: CASSLAGGDTGELFF. In nucleotides, the CDR3 is TGTGCCAGCAGCTTAGCAGGGGGAGATACCGGGGAGCTGTTTTTT. The chain combines TRBV7-6 with TRBJ2-2; tentatively, D is TRBD1 (6 bases). Germline loops: CDR1 SGHVS, CDR2 FNYEAQ. The length of the CDR3 is 15 residues. V was cut by 0 bases and J by 5 bases, with 10 bases left in between.

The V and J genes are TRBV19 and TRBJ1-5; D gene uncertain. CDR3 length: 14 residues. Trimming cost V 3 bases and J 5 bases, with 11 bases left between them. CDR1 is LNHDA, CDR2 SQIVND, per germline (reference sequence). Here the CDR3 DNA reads TGTGCCAGTAGTATGGGGAGGGCGGATCAGCCCCAGCATTTT. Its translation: CASSMGRADQPQHF.

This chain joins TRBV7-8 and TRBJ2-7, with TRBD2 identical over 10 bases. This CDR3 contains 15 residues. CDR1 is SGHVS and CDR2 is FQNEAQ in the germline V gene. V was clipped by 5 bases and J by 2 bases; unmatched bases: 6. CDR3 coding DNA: TGTGCCAGCAGCCCAGGACTAGCGGCGACCTACGAGCAGTACTTC. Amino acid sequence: CASSPGLAATYEQYF.

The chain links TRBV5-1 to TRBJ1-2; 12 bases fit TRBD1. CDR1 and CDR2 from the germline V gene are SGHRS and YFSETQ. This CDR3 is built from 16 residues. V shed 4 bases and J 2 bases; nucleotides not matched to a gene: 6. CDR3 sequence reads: CASSAGTGGLNYGYTF. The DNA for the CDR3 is TGCGCCAGCAGCGCGGGGACAGGGGGCCTCAACTATGGCTACACCTTC.

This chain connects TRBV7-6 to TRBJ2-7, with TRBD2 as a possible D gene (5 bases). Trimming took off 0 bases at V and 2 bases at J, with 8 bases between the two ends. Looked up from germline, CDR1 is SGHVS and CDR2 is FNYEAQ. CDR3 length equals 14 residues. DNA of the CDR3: TGTGCCAGCAGCTTAGCGGGAGACCCCTACGAGCAGTACTTC. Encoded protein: CASSLAGDPYEQYF.

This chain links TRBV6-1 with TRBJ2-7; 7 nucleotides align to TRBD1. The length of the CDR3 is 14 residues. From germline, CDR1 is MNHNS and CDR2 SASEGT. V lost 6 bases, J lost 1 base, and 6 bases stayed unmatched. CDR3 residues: CASSPQGKSYEQYF. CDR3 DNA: TGTGCCAGCAGCCCACAGGGGAAATCCTACGAGCAGTACTTC.

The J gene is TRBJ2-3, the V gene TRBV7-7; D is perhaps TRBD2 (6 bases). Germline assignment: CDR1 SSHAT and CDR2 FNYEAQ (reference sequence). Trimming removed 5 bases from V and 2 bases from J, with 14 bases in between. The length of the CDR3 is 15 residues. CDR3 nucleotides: TGTGCCAGCAGCCCCTCCGCGGGGTTCACAGATACGCAGTATTTT. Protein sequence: CASSPSAGFTDTQYF.